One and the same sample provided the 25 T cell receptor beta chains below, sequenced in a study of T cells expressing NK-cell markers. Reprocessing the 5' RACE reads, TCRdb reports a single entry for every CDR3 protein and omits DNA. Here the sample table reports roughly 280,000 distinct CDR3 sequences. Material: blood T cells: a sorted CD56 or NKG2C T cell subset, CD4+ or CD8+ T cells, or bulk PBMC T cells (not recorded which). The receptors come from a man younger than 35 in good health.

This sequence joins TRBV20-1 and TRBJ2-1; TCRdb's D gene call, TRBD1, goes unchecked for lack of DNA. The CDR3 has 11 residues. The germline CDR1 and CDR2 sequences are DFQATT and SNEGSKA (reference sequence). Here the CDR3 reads CRGDRYNEQFF.

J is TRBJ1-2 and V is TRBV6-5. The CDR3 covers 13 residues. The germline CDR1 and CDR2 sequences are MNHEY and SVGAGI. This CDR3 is CASSYSPTDGYTF.

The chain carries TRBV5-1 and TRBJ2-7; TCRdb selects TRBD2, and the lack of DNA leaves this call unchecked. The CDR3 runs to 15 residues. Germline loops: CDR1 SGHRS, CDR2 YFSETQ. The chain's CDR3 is CASSLARERPYEQYF.

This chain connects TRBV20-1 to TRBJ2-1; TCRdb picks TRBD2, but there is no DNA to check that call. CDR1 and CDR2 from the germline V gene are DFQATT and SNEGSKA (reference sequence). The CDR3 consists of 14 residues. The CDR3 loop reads CSANRAGPNNEQFF.

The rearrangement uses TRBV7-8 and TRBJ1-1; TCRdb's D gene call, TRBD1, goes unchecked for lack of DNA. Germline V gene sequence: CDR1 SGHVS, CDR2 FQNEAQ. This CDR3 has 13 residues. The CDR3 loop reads CASSRTGGTEAFF.

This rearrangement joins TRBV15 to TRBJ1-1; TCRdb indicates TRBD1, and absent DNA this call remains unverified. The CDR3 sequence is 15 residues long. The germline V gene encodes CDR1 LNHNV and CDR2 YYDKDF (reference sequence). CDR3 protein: CATSREKGQNTEAFF.

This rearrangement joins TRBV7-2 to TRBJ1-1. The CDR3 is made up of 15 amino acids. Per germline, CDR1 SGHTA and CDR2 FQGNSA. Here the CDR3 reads CASSLSPTVNTEAFF.

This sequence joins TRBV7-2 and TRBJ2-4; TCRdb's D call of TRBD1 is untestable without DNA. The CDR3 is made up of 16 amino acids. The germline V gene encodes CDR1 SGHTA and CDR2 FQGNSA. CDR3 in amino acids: CASSPSWDPMKNIQYF.

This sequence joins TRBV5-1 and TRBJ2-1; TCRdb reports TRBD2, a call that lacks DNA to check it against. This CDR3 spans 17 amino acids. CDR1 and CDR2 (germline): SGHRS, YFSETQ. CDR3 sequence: CASSPTWGTSGYNEQFF.

The CDR3 spells CSVTREKETQYF. The chain recombines TRBV29-1 with TRBJ2-5; with no DNA, the TCRdb D assignment of TRBD2 cannot be verified. This CDR3 has 12 residues. Germline assignment: CDR1 SQVTM and CDR2 ANQGSEA.

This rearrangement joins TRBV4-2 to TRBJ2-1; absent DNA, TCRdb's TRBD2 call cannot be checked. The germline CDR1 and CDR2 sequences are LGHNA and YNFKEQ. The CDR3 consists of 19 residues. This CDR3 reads CASSQGGRGLAGGGDEQFF.

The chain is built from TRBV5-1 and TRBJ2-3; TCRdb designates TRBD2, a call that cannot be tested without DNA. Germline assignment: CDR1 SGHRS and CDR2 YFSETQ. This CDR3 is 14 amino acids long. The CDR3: CASSNGLAGDTQYF.

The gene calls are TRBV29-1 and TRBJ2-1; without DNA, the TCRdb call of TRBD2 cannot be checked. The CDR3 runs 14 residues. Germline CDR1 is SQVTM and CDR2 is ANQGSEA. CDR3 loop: CSGVTSGRSSEQFF.

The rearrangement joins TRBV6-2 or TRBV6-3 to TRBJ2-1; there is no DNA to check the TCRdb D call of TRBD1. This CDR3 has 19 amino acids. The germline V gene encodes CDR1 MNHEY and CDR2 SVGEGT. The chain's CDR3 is CASTTRGRVPGQGIGEQFF.

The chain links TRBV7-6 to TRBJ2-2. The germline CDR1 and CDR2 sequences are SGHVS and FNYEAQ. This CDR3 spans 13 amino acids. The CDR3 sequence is CASSWTREGELFF.

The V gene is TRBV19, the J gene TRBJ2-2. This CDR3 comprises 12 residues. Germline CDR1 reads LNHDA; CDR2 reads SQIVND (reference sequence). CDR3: CASSIVSGELFF.

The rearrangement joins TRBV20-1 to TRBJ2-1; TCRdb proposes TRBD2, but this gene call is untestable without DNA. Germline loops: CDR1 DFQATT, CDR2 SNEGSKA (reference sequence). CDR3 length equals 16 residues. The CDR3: CSAREGWASGYNEQFF.

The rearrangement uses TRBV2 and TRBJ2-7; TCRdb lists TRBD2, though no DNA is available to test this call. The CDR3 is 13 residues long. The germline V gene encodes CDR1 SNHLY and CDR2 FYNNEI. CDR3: CATSLGINYEQYF.

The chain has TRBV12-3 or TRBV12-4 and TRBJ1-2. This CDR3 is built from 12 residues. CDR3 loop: CASSLASLGYTF.

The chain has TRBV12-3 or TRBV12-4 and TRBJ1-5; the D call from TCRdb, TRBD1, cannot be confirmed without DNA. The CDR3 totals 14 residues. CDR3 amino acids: CASSLRQGNQPQHF.

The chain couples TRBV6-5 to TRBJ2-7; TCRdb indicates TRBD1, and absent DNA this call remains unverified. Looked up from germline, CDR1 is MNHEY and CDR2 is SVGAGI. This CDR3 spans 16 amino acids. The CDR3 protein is CASSYSTGQGAYEQYF.

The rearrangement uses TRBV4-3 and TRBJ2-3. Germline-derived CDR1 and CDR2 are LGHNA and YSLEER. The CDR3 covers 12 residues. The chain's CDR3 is CASSQEVHTQYF.

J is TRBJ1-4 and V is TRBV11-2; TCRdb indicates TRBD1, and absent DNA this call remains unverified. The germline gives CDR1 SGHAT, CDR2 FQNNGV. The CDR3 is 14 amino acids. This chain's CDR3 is CASSLWGQGVKLFF.

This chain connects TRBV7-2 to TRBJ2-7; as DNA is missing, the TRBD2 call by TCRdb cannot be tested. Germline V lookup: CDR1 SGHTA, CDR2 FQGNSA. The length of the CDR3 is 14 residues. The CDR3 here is CASSLVAGDYEQYF.

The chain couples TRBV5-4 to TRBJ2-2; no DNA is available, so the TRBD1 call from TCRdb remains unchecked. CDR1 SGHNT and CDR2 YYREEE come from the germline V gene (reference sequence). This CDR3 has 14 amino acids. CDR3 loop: CASTYRGDTGELFF.